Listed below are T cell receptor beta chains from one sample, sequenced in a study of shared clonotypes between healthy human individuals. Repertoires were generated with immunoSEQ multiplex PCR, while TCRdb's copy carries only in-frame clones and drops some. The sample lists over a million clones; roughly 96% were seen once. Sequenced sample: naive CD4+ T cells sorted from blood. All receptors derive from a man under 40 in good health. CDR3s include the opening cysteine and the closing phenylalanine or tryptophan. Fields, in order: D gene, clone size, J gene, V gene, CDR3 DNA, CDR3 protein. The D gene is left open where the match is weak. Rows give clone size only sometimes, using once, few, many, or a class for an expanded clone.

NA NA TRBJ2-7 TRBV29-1 TGCACACCGGGGGCGGGTGGGAGCTCCTACGAGCAGTACTTC CTPGAGGSSYEQYF
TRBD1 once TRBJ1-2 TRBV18 TGTGCCAGCTCACCCCTAGGACAGGGAGAGAACTATGGCTACACCTTC CASSPLGQGENYGYTF
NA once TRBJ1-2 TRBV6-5 TGTGCCAGCAGATTTGGGCCCGGGTATGGCTACACCTTC CASRFGPGYGYTF
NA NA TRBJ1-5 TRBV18 TGTGCCAGCTCACCAGATACAGGATACAATCAGCCCCAGCATTTT CASSPDTGYNQPQHF
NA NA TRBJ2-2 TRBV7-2 TGTGCCAGCAGCCCGGCTTCTGTATCCGGGGAGCTGTTTTTT CASSPASVSGELFF
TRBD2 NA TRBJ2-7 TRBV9 TGTGCCAGCAGCGTACTAGCGGGAAGGGGGGAGCAGTACTTC CASSVLAGRGEQYF
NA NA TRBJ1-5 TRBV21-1 TGTGCCAGCAGCAAGCGAGCGGGGACAGGTGTAGGTTTTAACAATCAGCCCCAGCATTTT CASSKRAGTGVGFNNQPQHF
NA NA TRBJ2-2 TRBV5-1 TGCGCCAGCAGCTTGGGGACTTTTATCGGGGAGCTGTTTTTT CASSLGTFIGELFF
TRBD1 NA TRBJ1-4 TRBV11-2 TGTGCCAGCAGCTTAGTCGGACAGGGAGTTAATGAAAAACTGTTTTTT CASSLVGQGVNEKLFF
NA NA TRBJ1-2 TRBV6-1 TGTGCCAGCACCTCCGGGACCTGGCGTTCGGATGGCTACACCTTC CASTSGTWRSDGYTF
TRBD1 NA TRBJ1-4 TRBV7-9 TGTGCCAGCAGAGCTACAGGGGATGAAGGGGAAAAACTGTTTTTT CASRATGDEGEKLFF
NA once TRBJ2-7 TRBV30 TGTGCCTGGAGTCTGGGGGGGGCTGTCCCCTACGAGCAGTACTTC CAWSLGGAVPYEQYF
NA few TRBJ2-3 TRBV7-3 TGTGCCAGCAGCTTAACAGGAGTCACAGATACGCAGTATTTT CASSLTGVTDTQYF
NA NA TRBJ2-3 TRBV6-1 TGTGCCAGCAGACTAGGACACGTGACAGATACGCAGTATTTT CASRLGHVTDTQYF
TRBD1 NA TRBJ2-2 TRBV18 TGTGCCAGCTCACCACGGCTTGCGACAGGGAAGAACACCGGGGAGCTGTTTTTT CASSPRLATGKNTGELFF
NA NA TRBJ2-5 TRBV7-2 TGTGCCAGCAGCTCGACAGGGAGGGAGACCCAGTACTTC CASSSTGRETQYF
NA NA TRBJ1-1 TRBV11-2 TGTGCCAGCGGACGGTTGAACACTGAAGCTTTCTTT CASGRLNTEAFF
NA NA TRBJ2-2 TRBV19 TGTGCCAGTGAGAGTTACGCGGCGATAGGGACCGGGGAGCTGTTTTTT CASESYAAIGTGELFF
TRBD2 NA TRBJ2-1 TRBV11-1 TGTGCCAGCAGCCCGGCGTTGGCTAGCGGGGGGGAGCAGTTCTTC CASSPALASGGEQFF
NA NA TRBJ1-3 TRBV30 TGTGCCTGGAGCCCTCAGGCTGGAAACACCATATATTTT CAWSPQAGNTIYF